These T cell receptor beta chains were read from a single sample in a study of cytomegalovirus exposure and HLA in healthy donors. The table came from immunoSEQ multiplex PCR; TCRdb's copy has only in-frame clones and leaves some out. Here the sample spans tens of thousands of clones, more than 80% being singletons. Sequences were obtained from PBMCs. The source is a woman aged 25-40 years in good health and CMV-seronegative. The CDR3 runs from the conserved cysteine through the conserved F or W. Fields, in order: V gene, clone size, D gene, J gene, CDR3 DNA, CDR3 protein. The D gene is left open where the match is weak. The size entry is marked missing in some rows and otherwise reads once, few, many or a size class.

>TRBV5-4|NA|NA|TRBJ1-2
TGTGCCAGCAGCTTGGCGGCCGGGAGGGGAGGCTACACCTTC
CASSLAAGRGGYTF
>TRBV28|NA|TRBD1|TRBJ2-2
TGTGCCAGCAGTTTTAATCGACAGGGGAATAAGTGGGGGGAGCTGTTTTTT
CASSFNRQGNKWGELFF
>TRBV28|NA|TRBD1|TRBJ1-3
TGTGCCAGCAGTTTTACTTCGGGACAGGCAAGAAACACCATATATTTT
CASSFTSGQARNTIYF
>TRBV9|NA|TRBD1|TRBJ2-2
TGTGCCAGCAGCGTAGGAAGCGACCGGGACAGCAACACCGGGGAGCTGTTTTTT
CASSVGSDRDSNTGELFF
>TRBV7-9|NA|TRBD1|TRBJ1-2
TGTTCCAGCAGCTTAGCCCCACAGGGGTCGCGATATGGCTACACCTTC
CSSSLAPQGSRYGYTF
>TRBV18|NA|TRBD2|TRBJ2-1
TGTGCCAGCTCACGAGGGGAGGGGCCGTACAATGAGCAGTTCTTC
CASSRGEGPYNEQFF
>TRBV7-9|once|TRBD1|TRBJ2-7
TGTGCCAGCAGCTTCACCGGGACAGATTCCTACGAGCAGTACTTC
CASSFTGTDSYEQYF
>TRBV15|NA|TRBD1|TRBJ2-7
TGTGCCACCAGCTTGGACAGGGTCGGAGAGCAGTACTTC
CATSLDRVGEQYF
>TRBV10-2|NA|TRBD1|TRBJ2-1
TGCGCCAGCAGTGCCGTCGGACAGGGGGAGGGCAATGAGCAGTTCTTC
CASSAVGQGEGNEQFF
>TRBV10-3|NA|NA|TRBJ1-2
TGTGCCATCAGTGAACAGGGCAAGCCTAACTATGGCTACACCTTC
CAISEQGKPNYGYTF
>TRBV7-9|NA|NA|TRBJ1-6
TGTGCCAGCAGCACCGAGGGAGGCAATAATTCACCCCTCCACTTT
CASSTEGGNNSPLHF
>TRBV5-1|few|NA|TRBJ2-1
TGCGCCAGCAGCGCGCCAAATGAGCAGTTCTTC
CASSAPNEQFF
>TRBV2|NA|NA|TRBJ1-1
TGTGCCAGCATGACGTCGGGGGTCACTGAAGCTTTCTTT
CASMTSGVTEAFF
>TRBV2|few|TRBD1|TRBJ2-5
TGTGCCAGCAGTCCCACAGGGGGCAATGGAGAGACCCAGTACTTC
CASSPTGGNGETQYF
>TRBV28|NA|TRBD1|TRBJ2-2
TGTGCCAGCAGTTTGTGGACAGGTTTTACCGGGGAGCTGTTTTTT
CASSLWTGFTGELFF
>TRBV5-6|NA|TRBD2|TRBJ2-7
TGTGCCAGCAGCGGGATAGCGGGATGGATCTCCTACGAGCAGTACTTC
CASSGIAGWISYEQYF